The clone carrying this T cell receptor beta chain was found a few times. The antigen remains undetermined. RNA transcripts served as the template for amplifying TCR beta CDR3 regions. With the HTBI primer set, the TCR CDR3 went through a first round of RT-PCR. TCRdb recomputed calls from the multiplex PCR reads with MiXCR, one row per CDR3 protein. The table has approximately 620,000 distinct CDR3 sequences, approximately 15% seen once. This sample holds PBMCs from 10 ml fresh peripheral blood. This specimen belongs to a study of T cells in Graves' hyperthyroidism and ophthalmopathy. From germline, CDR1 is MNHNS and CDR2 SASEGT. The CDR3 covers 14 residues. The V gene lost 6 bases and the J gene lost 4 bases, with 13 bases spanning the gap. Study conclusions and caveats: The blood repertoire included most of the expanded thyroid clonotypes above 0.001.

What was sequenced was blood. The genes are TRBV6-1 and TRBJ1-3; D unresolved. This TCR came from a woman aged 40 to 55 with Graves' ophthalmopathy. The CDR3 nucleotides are TGTGCCAGCAGCGGGGTACTGAAGGGAAACACCATATATTTT. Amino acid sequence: CASSGVLKGNTIYF.